This TCR beta chain was found in a study of cytomegalovirus exposure and HLA in healthy donors. Trimming cost V 6 bases and J 8 bases; bases outside gene matches: 12. The CDR3 contains 15 residues. Germline V gene lookup returns CDR1 MNHEY and CDR2 SVGAGI. The PCR had 60 Vbeta and 13 Jbeta primers. In the authors' workflow: Counted up in a later analysis, unique TCR beta chains came to about 83 million, with around 9.9 million shared. This table comes from immunoSEQ multiplex PCR, and its TCRdb copy is limited to in-frame clones, with some not included. That table furnishes V, J and clone size, whereas the DNA furnished D and trimming. The sample has approximately 190,000 clones; nearly 80% are singletons.

This receptor was taken from a woman aged 25 to 39 in good health and CMV-seropositive. The chain joins TRBV6-5 to TRBJ1-4, with 7 bases identical to TRBD1. Sequencing was performed on PBMCs. CDR3 residues: CASSPGQPRWEKLFF. The CDR3 DNA sequence: TGTGCCAGCAGCCCGGGACAGCCTCGGTGGGAAAAACTGTTTTTT.